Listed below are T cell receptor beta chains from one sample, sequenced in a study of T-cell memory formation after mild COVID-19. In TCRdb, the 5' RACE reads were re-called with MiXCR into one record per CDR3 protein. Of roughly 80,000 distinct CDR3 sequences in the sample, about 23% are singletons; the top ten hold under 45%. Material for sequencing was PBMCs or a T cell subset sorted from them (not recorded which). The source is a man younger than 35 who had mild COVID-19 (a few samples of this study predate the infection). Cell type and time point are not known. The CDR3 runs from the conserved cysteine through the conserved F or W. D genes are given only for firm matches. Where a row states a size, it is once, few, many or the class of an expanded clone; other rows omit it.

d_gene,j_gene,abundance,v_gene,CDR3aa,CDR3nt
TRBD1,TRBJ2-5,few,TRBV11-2,CASSSGQGAGETQYF,TGTGCCAGCAGCTCGGGACAGGGGGCAGGGGAGACCCAGTACTTC
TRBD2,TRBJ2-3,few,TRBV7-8,CASSPAGSGVSTDTQYF,TGTGCCAGCAGCCCCGCCGGGAGCGGGGTCAGCACAGATACGCAGTATTTT
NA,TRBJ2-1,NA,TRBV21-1,CASSKGAGTSYYNEQFF,TGTGCCAGCAGCAAGGGCGCCGGGACATCTTACTACAATGAGCAGTTCTTC
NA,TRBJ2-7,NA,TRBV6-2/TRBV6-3,CASSGVEGAYEQYF,TGTGCCAGCAGTGGAGTAGAGGGGGCCTACGAGCAGTACTTC
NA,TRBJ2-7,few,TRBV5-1,CASSLGWTETYEQYF,TGCGCCAGCAGCTTGGGTTGGACGGAGACCTACGAGCAGTACTTC
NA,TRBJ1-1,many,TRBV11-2,CASSFSRAAEAFF,TGTGCCAGCAGCTTTAGCAGGGCCGCTGAAGCTTTCTTT
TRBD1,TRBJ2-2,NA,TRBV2,CASSATGGWTGELFF,TGTGCCAGCAGTGCGACAGGGGGTTGGACCGGGGAGCTGTTTTTT
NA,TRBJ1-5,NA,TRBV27,CASSLEQFNQPQHF,TGTGCCAGCAGTTTAGAACAGTTCAATCAGCCCCAGCATTTT
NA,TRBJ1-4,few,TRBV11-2,CASSGTSEKLFF,TGTGCCAGCAGCGGAACCAGTGAAAAACTGTTTTTT
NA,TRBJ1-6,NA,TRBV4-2,CASSPIAGTHNSPLHF,TGTGCCAGCAGCCCCATCGCCGGGACACATAATTCACCCCTCCACTTT
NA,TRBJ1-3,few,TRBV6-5,CASSYTSGNTIYF,TGTGCCAGCAGTTACACCTCTGGAAACACCATATATTTT
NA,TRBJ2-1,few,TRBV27,CASSDGYNEQFF,TGTGCCAGCAGTGATGGATACAATGAGCAGTTCTTC
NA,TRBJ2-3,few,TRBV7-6,CASSLSPTESTDTQYF,TGTGCCAGCAGCTTAAGCCCGACAGAGAGCACAGATACGCAGTATTTT
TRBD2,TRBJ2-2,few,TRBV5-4,CASSSETSVDGELFF,TGTGCCAGCAGCTCTGAGACTAGCGTGGACGGGGAGCTGTTTTTT
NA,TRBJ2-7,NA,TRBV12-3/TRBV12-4,CASSPGPFDEQYF,TGTGCCAGCAGTCCAGGACCCTTCGACGAGCAGTACTTC
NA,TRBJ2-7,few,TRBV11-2,CASSLDLEAQYF,TGTGCCAGCAGCTTAGATCTTGAGGCCCAGTACTTC
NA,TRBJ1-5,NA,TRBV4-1,CASSQEPSNQPQHF,TGCGCCAGCAGCCAAGAACCTAGCAATCAGCCCCAGCATTTT
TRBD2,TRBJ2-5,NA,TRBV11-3,CASSPRSGGARETQYF,TGTGCCAGCAGCCCCCGAAGCGGGGGGGCCAGGGAGACCCAGTACTTC
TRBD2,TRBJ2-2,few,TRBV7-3,CASSLGLAGGPDTGELFF,TGTGCCAGCAGCTTGGGACTAGCGGGGGGGCCCGACACCGGGGAGCTGTTTTTT
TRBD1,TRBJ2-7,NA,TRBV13,CASSLGDRAMLGYEQYF,TGTGCCAGCAGCCTCGGGGACAGGGCTATGCTGGGCTACGAGCAGTACTTC
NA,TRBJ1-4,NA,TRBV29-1,CVVRELNEKLFF,TGCGTCGTTCGGGAGCTTAATGAAAAACTGTTTTTT
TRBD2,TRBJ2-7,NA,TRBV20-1,CSATTVAGGLYEQYF,TGCAGTGCCACAACTGTAGCGGGGGGCCTCTACGAGCAGTACTTC